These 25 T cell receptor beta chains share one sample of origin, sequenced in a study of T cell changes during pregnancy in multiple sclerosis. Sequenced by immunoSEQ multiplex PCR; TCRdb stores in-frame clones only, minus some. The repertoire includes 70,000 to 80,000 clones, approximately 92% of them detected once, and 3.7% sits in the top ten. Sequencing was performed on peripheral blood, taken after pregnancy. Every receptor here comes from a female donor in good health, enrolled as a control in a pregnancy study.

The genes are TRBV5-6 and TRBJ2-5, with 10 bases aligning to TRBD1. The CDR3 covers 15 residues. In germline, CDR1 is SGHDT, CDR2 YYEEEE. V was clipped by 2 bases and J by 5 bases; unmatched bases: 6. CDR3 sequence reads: CASSFRTGGWETQYF. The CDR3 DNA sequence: TGTGCCAGCAGCTTTCGGACAGGGGGATGGGAGACCCAGTACTTC.

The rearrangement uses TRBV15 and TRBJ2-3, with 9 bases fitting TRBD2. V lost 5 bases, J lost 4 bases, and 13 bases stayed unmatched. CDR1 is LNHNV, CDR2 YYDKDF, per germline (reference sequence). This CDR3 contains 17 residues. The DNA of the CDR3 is TGTGCCACCAGCCCCGCCCTGAGGGCGGGGGGGCCAGATACGCAGTATTTT. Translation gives CATSPALRAGGPDTQYF.

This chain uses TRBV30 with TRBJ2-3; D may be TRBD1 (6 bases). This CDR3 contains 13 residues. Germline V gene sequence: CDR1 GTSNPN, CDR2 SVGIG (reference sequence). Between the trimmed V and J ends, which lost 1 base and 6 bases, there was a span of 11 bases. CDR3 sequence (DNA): TGTGCCTGGAGTGGACAGCAGGGGGATACGCAGTATTTT. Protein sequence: CAWSGQQGDTQYF.

CDR3 DNA sequence: TGTGCCAGCAGCTTAGATTCCGGGACAGGGGCCAGGGAGCTGTTTTTT. Translating gives CASSLDSGTGARELFF. The chain links TRBV7-3 to TRBJ2-2; 10 nucleotides align to TRBD1. V trimming: 2 bases; J trimming: 9 bases; junction bases outside the gene matches: 9. The CDR3 covers 16 residues. Germline values: CDR1 SGHTA, CDR2 FQGTGA.

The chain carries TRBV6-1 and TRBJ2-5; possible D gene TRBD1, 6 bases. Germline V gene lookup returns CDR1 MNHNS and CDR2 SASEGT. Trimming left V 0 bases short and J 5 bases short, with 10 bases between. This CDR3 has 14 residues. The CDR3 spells CASSEALGGETQYF. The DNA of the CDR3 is TGTGCCAGCAGTGAAGCGCTAGGGGGTGAGACCCAGTACTTC.

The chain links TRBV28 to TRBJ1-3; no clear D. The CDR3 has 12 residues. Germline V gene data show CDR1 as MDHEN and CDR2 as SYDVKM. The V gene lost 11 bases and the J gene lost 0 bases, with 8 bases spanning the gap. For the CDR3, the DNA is TGTGCCGTTCAGTTCTCTGGAAACACCATATATTTT. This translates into CAVQFSGNTIYF.

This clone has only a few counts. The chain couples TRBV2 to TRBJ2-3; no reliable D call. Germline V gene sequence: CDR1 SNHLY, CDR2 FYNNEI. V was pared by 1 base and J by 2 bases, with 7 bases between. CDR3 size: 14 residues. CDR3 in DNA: TGTGCCAGCAGTGAAGGACTGAACACAGATACGCAGTATTTT. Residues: CASSEGLNTDTQYF.

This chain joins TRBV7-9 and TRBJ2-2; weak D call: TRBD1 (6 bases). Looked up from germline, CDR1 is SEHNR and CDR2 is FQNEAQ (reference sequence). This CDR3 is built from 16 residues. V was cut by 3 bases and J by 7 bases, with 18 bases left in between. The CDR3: CASSLRDRPADGELFF. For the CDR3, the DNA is TGTGCCAGCAGCTTGCGCGACAGGCCCGCTGACGGGGAGCTGTTTTTT.

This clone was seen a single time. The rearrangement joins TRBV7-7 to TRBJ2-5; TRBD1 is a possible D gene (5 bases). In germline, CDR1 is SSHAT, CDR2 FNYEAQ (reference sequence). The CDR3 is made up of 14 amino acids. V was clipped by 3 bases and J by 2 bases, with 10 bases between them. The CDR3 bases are TGTGCCAGCAGCTTGGGGCGGCAGCAAGAGACCCAGTACTTC. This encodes CASSLGRQQETQYF.

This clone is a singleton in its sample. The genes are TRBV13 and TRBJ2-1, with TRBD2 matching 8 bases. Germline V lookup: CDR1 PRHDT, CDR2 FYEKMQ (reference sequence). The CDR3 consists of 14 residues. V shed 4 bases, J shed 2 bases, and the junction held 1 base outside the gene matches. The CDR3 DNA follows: TGTGCCAGCAGCTCCGGGGGGGCCTACAATGAGCAGTTCTTC. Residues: CASSSGGAYNEQFF.

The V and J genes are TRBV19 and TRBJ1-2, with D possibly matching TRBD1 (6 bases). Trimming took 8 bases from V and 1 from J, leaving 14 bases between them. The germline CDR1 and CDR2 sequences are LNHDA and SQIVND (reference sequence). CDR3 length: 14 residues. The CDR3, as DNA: TGTGCCAGTCACAGGGAAACATTTAACTATGGCTACACCTTC. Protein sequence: CASHRETFNYGYTF.

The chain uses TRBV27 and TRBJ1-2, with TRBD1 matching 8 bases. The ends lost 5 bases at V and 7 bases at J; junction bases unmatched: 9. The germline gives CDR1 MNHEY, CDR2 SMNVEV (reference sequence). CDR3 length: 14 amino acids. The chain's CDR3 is CASSLQGGNGGYTF. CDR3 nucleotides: TGTGCCAGCAGTCTACAGGGGGGGAACGGTGGCTACACCTTC.

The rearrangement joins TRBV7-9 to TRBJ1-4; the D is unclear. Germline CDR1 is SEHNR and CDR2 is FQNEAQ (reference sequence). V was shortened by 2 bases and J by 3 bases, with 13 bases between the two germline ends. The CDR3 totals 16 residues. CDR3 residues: CASSLSPDTPNEKLFF. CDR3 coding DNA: TGTGCCAGCAGCTTATCCCCCGACACGCCTAATGAAAAACTGTTTTTT.

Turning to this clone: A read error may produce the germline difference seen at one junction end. CDR3 nucleotides: TGTGCTAGCAGCTTCCCCCGGGAGGCCCGGGAAGCCAAAAACATTCAGTACTTC. It translates to CASSFPREAREAKNIQYF. The chain carries TRBV7-7 and TRBJ2-4, with 7 bases that match TRBD2. The CDR3 covers 18 residues. The germline V gene encodes CDR1 SSHAT and CDR2 FNYEAQ (reference sequence). Complete variable domain (other parts from reference TRBV7-7 and TRBJ2-4): GAGVSQSPRYKVTKRGQDVTLRCDPISSHATLYWYQQALGQGPEFLTYFNYEAQPDKSGLPSDRFSAERPEGSISTLTIQRTEQRDSAMYRCASSFPREAREAKNIQYFGAGTRLSVL.

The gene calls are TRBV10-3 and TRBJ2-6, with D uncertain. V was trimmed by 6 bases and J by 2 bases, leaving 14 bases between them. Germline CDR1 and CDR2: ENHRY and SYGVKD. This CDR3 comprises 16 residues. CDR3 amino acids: CAIRFEVVAGANVLTF. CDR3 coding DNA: TGTGCCATCAGGTTCGAGGTGGTCGCTGGGGCCAACGTCCTGACTTTC.

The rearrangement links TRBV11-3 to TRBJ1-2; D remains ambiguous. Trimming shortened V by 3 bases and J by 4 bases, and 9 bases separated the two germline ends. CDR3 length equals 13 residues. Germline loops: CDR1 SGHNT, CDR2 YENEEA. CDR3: CASSFGGGYGYTF. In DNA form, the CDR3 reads TGTGCCAGCAGCTTTGGTGGCGGCTATGGCTACACCTTC.

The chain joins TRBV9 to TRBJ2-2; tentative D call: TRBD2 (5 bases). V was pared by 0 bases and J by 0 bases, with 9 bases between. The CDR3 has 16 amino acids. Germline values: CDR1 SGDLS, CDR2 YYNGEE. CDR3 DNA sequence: TGTGCCAGCAGCGTAGATCCGGGATCGAACACCGGGGAGCTGTTTTTT. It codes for CASSVDPGSNTGELFF.

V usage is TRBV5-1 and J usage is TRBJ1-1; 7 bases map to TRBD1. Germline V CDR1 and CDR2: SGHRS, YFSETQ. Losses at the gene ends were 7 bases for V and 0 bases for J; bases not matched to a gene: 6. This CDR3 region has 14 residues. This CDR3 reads CASAGGGMNTEAFF. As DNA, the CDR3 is TGCGCCAGCGCGGGAGGGGGCATGAACACTGAAGCTTTCTTT.

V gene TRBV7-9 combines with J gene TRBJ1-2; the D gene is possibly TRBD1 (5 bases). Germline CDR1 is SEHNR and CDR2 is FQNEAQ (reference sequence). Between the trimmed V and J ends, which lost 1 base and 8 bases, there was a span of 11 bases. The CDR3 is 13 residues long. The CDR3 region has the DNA TGTGCCAGCAGCTTAGAAGGGGCGGAGGGCTACACCTTC. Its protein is CASSLEGAEGYTF.

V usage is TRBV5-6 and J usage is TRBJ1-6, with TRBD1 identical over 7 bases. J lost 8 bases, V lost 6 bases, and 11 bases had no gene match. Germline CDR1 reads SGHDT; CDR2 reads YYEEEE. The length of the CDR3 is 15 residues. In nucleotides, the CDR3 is TGTGCCAGCATTCCCTCGGACAGGCTTGATTCACCCCTCCACTTT. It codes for CASIPSDRLDSPLHF.

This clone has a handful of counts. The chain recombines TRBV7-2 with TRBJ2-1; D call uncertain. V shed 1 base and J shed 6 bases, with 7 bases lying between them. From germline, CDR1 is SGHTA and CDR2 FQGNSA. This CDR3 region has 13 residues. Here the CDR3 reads CASSLGSLNEQFF. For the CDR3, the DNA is TGTGCCAGCAGCTTAGGCTCACTCAATGAGCAGTTCTTC.

This chain's CDR3 is CAISGQSNQPQHF. CDR3 bases: TGTGCCATCAGTGGACAGAGCAATCAGCCCCAGCATTTT. This chain joins TRBV10-3 and TRBJ1-5; a weak D match, TRBD1 (5 bases). Trimming removed 4 bases from V and 1 base from J, with 5 bases in between. Germline V gives CDR1 ENHRY, CDR2 SYGVKD. The CDR3 is 13 amino acids.

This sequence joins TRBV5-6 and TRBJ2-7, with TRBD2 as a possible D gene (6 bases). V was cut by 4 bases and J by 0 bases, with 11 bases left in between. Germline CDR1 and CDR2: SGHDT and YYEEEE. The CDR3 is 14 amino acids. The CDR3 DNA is TGTGCCAGCAGCCTCACCGGGAGCTCCTACGAGCAGTACTTC. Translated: CASSLTGSSYEQYF.

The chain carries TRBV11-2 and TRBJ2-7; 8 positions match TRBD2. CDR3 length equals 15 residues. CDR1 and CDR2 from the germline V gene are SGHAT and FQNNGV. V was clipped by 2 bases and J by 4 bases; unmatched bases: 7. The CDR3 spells CASSLYGGGSYEQYF. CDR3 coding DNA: TGTGCCAGCAGCTTATACGGCGGGGGGTCATACGAGCAGTACTTC.

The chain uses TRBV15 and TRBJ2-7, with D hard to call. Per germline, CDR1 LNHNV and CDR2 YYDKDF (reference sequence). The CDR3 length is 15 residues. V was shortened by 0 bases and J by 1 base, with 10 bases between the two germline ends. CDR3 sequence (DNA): TGTGCCACCAGCAGAGATAGACACCAGTCCTACGAGCAGTACTTC. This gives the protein CATSRDRHQSYEQYF.